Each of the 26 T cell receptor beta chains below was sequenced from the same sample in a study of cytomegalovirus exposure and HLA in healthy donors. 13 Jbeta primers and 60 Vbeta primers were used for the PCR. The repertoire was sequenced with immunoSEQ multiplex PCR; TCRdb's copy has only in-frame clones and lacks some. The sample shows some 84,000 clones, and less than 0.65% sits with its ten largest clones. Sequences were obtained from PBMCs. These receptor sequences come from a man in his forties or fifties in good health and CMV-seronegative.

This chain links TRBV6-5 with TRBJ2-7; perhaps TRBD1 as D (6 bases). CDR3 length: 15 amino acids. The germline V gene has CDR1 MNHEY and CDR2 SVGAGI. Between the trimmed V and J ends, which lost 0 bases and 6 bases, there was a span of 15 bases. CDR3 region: CASSYSKQGEGEQYF. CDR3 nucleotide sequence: TGTGCCAGCAGTTACTCGAAACAGGGTGAAGGCGAGCAGTACTTC.

CDR3 nucleotide sequence: TGTGCCAGCAGCAAGTGGGCGTACCTCCGAAGGAACACTGAAGCTTTCTTT. This encodes CASSKWAYLRRNTEAFF. This chain joins TRBV7-2 and TRBJ1-1; D unclear. Germline assignment: CDR1 SGHTA and CDR2 FQGNSA. The CDR3 has 17 residues. V lost 5 bases and J 1 base, leaving 20 bases between the germline ends.

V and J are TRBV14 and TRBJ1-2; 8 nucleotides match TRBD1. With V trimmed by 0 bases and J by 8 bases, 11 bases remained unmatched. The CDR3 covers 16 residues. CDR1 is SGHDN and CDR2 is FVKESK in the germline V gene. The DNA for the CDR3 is TGTGCCAGCAGCCAAGATCGGCGGCAGGGGGCGTACGGCTACACCTTC. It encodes CASSQDRRQGAYGYTF.

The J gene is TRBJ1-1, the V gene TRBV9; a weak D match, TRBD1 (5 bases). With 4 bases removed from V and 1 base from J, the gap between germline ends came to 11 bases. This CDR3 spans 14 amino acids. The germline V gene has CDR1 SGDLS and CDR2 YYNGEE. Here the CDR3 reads CASSPGLTNTEAFF. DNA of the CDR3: TGTGCCAGCAGCCCGGGACTGACGAACACTGAAGCTTTCTTT.

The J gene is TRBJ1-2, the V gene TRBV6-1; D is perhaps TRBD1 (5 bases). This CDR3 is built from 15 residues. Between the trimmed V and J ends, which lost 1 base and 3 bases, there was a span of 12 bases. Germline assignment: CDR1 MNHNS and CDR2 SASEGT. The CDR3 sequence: CASSEVGTGDYGYTF. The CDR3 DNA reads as TGTGCCAGCAGTGAAGTGGGGACGGGGGACTATGGCTACACCTTC.

Here the CDR3 reads CASSPDSSSPLHF. The CDR3 DNA follows: TGTGCCAGCAGTCCGGACAGTTCATCACCCCTCCACTTT. The J gene is TRBJ1-6, the V gene TRBV5-6, with a weak D call TRBD1 (6 bases). This CDR3 comprises 13 residues. The V end lost 5 bases, the J end lost 10 bases, and 13 bases lay between the germline ends. Germline loops: CDR1 SGHDT, CDR2 YYEEEE.

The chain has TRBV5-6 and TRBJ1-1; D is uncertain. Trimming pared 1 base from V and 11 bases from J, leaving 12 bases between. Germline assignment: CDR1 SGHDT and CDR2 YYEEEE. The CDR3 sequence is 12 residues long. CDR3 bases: TGTGCCAGCAGCTTGAAAAGTCAACGGGCTTTCTTT. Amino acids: CASSLKSQRAFF.

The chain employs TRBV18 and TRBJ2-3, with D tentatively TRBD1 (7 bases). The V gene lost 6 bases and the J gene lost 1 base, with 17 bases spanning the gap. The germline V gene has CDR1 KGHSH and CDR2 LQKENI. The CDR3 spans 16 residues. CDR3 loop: CASSFLRGAGTDTQYF. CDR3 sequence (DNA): TGTGCCAGCTCCTTCCTCAGGGGGGCAGGCACAGATACGCAGTATTTT. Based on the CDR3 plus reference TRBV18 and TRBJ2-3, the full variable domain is NAGVMQNPRHLVRRRGQEARLRCSPMKGHSHVYWYRQLPEEGLKFMVYLQKENIIDESGMPKERFSAEFPKEGPSILRIQQVVRGDSAAYFCASSFLRGAGTDTQYFGPGTRLTVL.

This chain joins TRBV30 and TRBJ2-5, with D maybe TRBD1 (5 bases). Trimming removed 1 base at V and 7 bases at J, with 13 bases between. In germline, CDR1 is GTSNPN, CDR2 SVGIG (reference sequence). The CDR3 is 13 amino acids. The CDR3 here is CAWSAREMGTQYF. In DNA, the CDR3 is TGTGCCTGGAGTGCCAGGGAAATGGGGACCCAGTACTTC.

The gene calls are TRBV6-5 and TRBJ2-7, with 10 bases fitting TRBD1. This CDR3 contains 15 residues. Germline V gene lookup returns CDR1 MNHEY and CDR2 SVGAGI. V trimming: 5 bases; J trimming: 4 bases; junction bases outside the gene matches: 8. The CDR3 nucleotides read TGTGCCAGCAGTCCATCCGGGACAGGGGTATACGAGCAGTACTTC. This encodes CASSPSGTGVYEQYF.

In DNA, the CDR3 is TGTGCCAGTAGTATGGGACAGTCCCTCTATAATTCACCCCTCCACTTT. This codes for CASSMGQSLYNSPLHF. This rearrangement joins TRBV19 to TRBJ1-6, with 7 bases fitting TRBD1. Trimming cost V 3 bases and J 3 bases; bases outside gene matches: 5. Germline V CDR1 and CDR2: LNHDA, SQIVND (reference sequence). This CDR3 is built from 16 residues.

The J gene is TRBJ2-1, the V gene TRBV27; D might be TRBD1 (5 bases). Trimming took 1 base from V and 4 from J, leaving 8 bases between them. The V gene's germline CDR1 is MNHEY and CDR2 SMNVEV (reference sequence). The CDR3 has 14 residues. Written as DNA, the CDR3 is TGTGCCAGCAGTTTATTTCAGGGATACAATGAGCAGTTCTTC. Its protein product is CASSLFQGYNEQFF.

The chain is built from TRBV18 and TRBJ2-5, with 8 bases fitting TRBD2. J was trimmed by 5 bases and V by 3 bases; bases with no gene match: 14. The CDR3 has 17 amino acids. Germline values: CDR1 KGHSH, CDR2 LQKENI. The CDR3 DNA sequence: TGTGCCAGCTCACCGACGTACGCCGGGGGGGCGGTGGAGACCCAGTACTTC. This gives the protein CASSPTYAGGAVETQYF.

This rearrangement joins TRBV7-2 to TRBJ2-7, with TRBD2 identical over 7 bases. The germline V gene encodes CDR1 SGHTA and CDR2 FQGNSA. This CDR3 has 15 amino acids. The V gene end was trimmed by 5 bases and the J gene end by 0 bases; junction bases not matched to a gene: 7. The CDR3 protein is CASSRTSASSYEQYF. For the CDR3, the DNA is TGTGCCAGCAGCAGAACTAGCGCTAGCTCCTACGAGCAGTACTTC.

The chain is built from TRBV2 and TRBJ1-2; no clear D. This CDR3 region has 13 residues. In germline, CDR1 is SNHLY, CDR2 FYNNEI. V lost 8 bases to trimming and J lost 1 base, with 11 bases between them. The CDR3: CASAENFNYGYTF. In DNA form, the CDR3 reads TGTGCCAGCGCGGAGAACTTTAACTATGGCTACACCTTC.

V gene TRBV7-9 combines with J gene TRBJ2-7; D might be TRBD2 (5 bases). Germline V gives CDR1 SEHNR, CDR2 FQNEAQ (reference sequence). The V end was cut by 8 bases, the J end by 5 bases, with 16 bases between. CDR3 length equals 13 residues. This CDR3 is CASLPLWENEQYF. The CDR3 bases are TGTGCCAGCCTACCCCTTTGGGAGAACGAGCAGTACTTC.

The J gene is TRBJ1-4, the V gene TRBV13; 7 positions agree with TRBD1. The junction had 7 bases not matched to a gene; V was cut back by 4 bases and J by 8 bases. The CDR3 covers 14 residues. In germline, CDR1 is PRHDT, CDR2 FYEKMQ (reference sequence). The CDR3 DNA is TGTGCCAGCAGCTGGGCAAGGGGACAGGAAAAACTGTTTTTT. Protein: CASSWARGQEKLFF.

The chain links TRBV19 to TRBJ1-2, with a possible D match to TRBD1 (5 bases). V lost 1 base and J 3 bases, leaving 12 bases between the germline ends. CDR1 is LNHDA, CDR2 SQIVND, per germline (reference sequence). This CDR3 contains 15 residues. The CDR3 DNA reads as TGTGCCAGTAGTATAGGACAGCTCAATCACTATGGCTACACCTTC. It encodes CASSIGQLNHYGYTF.

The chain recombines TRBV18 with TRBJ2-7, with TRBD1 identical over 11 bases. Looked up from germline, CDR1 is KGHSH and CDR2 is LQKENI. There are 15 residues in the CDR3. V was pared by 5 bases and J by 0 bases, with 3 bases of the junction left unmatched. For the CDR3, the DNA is TGTGCCAGCTCAGAAGGGACAGGGGGCTCCTACGAGCAGTACTTC. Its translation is CASSEGTGGSYEQYF.

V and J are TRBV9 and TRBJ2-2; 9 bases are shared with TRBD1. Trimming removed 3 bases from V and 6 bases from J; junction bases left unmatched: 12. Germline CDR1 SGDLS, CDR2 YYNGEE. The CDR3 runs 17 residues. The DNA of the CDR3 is TGTGCCAGCAGCGACCCATCGGGGACAGGGAGTGCCGGGGAGCTGTTTTTT. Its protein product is CASSDPSGTGSAGELFF.

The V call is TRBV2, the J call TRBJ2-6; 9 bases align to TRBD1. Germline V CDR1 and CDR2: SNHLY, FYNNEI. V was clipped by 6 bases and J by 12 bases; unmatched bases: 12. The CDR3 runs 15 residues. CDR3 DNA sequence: TGTGCCAGCAGAAGGACAGGGGCCTCTGGGGGCGTCCTGACTTTC. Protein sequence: CASRRTGASGGVLTF.

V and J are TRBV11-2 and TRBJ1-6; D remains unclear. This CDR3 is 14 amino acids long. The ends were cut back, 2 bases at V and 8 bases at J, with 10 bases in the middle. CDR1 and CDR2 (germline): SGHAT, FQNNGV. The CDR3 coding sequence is TGTGCCAGCAGCTTAACTAGGGAGCATTCACCCCTCCACTTT. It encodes CASSLTREHSPLHF.

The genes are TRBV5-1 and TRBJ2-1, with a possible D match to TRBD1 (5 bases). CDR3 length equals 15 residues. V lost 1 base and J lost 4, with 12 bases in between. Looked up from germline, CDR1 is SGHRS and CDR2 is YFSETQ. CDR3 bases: TGCGCCAGCAGCTTGTTAAACACAGGATACAATGAGCAGTTCTTC. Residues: CASSLLNTGYNEQFF.

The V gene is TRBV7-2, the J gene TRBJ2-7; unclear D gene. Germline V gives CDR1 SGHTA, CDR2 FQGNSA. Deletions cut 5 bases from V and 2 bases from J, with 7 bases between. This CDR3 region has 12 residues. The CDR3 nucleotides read TGTGCCAGCAGCCCCCGGGCCTACGAGCAGTACTTC. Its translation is CASSPRAYEQYF.

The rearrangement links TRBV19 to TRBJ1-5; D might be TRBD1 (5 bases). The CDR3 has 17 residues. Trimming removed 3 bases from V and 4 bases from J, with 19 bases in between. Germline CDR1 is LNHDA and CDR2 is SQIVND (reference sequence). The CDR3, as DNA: TGTGCCAGTAGTATCCTTGCGTTTGGGGCTCGAAATCAGCCCCAGCATTTT. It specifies CASSILAFGARNQPQHF.

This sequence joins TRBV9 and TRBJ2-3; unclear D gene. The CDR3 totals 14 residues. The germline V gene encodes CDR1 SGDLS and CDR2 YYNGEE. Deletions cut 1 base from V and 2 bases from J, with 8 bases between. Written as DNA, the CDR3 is TGTGCCAGCAGCGTAACACAGAACACAGATACGCAGTATTTT. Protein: CASSVTQNTDTQYF.